This T cell receptor beta chain was observed in a study of T cell changes during pregnancy in multiple sclerosis. Germline V CDR1 and CDR2: SGDLS, YYNGEE. The CDR3 sequence is 15 residues long. With V trimmed by 3 bases and J by 4 bases, 5 bases remained unmatched. This table comes from immunoSEQ multiplex PCR, and its TCRdb copy is limited to in-frame clones, with some not included. This table holds around 48,000 clones, more than 90% found once. This sample comprised CD8+ T cells from peripheral blood mononuclear cells, obtained before pregnancy. This chain joins TRBV9 and TRBJ2-1, with TRBD1 matching 9 bases. The receptor's source is a female donor with multiple sclerosis, enrolled in a pregnancy study. This chain's CDR3 is CASSARDRDYNEQFF. The CDR3 DNA reads TGTGCCAGCAGCGCACGGGACAGGGATTACAATGAGCAGTTCTTC.